The 10 T cell receptor beta chains reported below all come from one sample, sequenced in a study of blood T cell repertoires in COVID-19. Here immunoSEQ multiplex PCR was the method, and the copy in TCRdb shows in-frame clones only, minus some. The profile shows a few hundred thousand clones, roughly 91% of them singletons. Sequences were obtained from PBMCs or T cells enriched from blood (not recorded which). Receptors were obtained from a man between 18 and 29 years old who had recovered from COVID-19.

The chain has TRBV5-4 and TRBJ2-1; 10 bases are a match to TRBD2. Looked up from germline, CDR1 is SGHNT and CDR2 is YYREEE (reference sequence). The CDR3 runs 15 residues. Trimming at V came to 2 bases and at J to 10 bases, leaving 9 bases not matched to a gene. The CDR3 spells CASSFPLAGVGEQFF. The CDR3 nucleotides read TGTGCCAGCAGCTTTCCCCTAGCGGGAGTGGGGGAGCAGTTCTTC.

J is TRBJ1-1 and V is TRBV7-2; 9 bases are shared with TRBD1. Germline lookup yields CDR1 SGHTA and CDR2 FQGNSA. V dropped 4 bases and J dropped 10; count of bases not matched to a gene: 7. The CDR3 is 13 residues long. The CDR3, as DNA: TGTGCCAGCAGCTATCCGGGACAGGGTGGAGCTTTCTTT. This gives the protein CASSYPGQGGAFF.

This chain uses TRBV3-1 (or the pseudogene TRBV3-2) with TRBJ1-1; 7 nucleotides agree with TRBD1. This CDR3 comprises 13 residues. Germline values: CDR1 LGHDT, CDR2 YNNKEL (reference sequence). Trimming removed 3 bases from V and 6 bases from J; junction bases left unmatched: 4. The chain's CDR3 is CASSQRGGPEAFF. The CDR3 region has the DNA TGTGCCAGCAGCCAGAGAGGGGGCCCTGAAGCTTTCTTT.

The rearrangement joins TRBV7-3 to TRBJ1-4; no definite D call. V lost 5 bases and J lost 7, with 14 bases in between. This CDR3 has 14 amino acids. Germline CDR1 SGHTA, CDR2 FQGTGA. CDR3 sequence: CASSESPSGEKLFF. DNA for the CDR3: TGTGCCAGCAGCGAATCTCCCTCCGGTGAAAAACTGTTTTTT.

The rearrangement uses TRBV19 and TRBJ1-3; TRBD1 agrees at 8 bases. This CDR3 spans 15 amino acids. V lost 7 bases, J lost 0 bases, and 5 bases stayed unmatched. Germline V gene lookup returns CDR1 LNHDA and CDR2 SQIVND (reference sequence). CDR3 loop: CASTPGQVSGNTIYF. The DNA for the CDR3 is TGTGCCAGTACTCCGGGACAGGTCTCTGGAAACACCATATATTTT.

In DNA form, the CDR3 reads TGTGCCAGCAGCTTAGACGGGGGATCCTACAATGAGCAGTTCTTC. This sequence encodes CASSLDGGSYNEQFF. V usage is TRBV11-3 and J usage is TRBJ2-1, with D tentatively TRBD2 (6 bases). The CDR3 runs to 15 residues. V was pared by 0 bases and J by 1 base, with 7 bases between. CDR1 SGHNT and CDR2 YENEEA come from the germline V gene.

The rearrangement uses TRBV10-3 and TRBJ1-3; D gene uncertain. The germline V gene has CDR1 ENHRY and CDR2 SYGVKD. Trimming left V 5 bases short and J 0 bases short, with 14 bases between. CDR3 size: 16 residues. CDR3 sequence: CAISSTLPDSGNTIYF. CDR3 coding DNA: TGTGCCATCAGTAGCACTCTACCTGACTCTGGAAACACCATATATTTT.

The V gene is TRBV10-2, the J gene TRBJ1-2; 9 bases are a match to TRBD1. CDR1 is WSHSY and CDR2 is SAAADI in the germline V gene. The CDR3 spans 14 residues. V trimming: 6 bases; J trimming: 5 bases; junction bases outside the gene matches: 7. In DNA form, the CDR3 reads TGCGCCAGCAGAGTGACAGGGGGGAAGTATGGCTACACCTTC. Protein sequence: CASRVTGGKYGYTF.

The chain combines TRBV29-1 with TRBJ1-2; D is uncertain. Per germline, CDR1 SQVTM and CDR2 ANQGSEA. Trimming left V 5 bases short and J 8 bases short, with 18 bases between. There are 13 residues in the CDR3. The CDR3 loop is CSVTDLKPGGYTF. CDR3 sequence (DNA): TGCAGCGTTACGGACCTAAAGCCGGGGGGCTACACCTTC.

As regards this clone: A read error may explain this, as a much larger clone is one base away. The same CDR3 is also encoded by other DNA sequences in this sample. V gene TRBV12-3 or TRBV12-4 combines with J gene TRBJ1-1; TRBD1 matches at 7 bases. This CDR3 comprises 13 residues. With V trimmed by 6 bases and J by 1 base, 2 bases remained unmatched. DNA of the CDR3: TGTGCCAGCAGGGGACAGACGAACACTGAAGCTTTCTTT. This gives the protein CASRGQTNTEAFF.